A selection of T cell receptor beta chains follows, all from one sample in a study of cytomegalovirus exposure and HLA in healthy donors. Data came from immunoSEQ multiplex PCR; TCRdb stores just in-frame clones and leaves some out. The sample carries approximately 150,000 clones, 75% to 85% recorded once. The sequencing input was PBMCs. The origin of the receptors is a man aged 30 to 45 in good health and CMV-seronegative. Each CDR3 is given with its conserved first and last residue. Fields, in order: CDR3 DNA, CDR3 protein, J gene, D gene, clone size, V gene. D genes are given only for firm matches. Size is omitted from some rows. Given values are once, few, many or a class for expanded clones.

TGTGCCAGCAGCCAAGATCAGACTACAACAGTTTACGAGCAGTACTTC | CASSQDQTTTVYEQYF | TRBJ2-7 | . | once | TRBV14
TGTGCCAGCAGCTCTAGCCAGAGAATTGGGGAGCAGTACTTC | CASSSSQRIGEQYF | TRBJ2-7 | . | . | TRBV7-9
TGTGCCAGCAGCTTAGCCCCTCCGGGGACCGGGGAGCTGTTTTTT | CASSLAPPGTGELFF | TRBJ2-2 | . | . | TRBV7-3
TGTGCCTGGAGTTCCGGGATTGATTCACCCCTCCACTTT | CAWSSGIDSPLHF | TRBJ1-6 | . | once | TRBV30
TGCAGCGTTGTCCTTACAGGGGCAGGAAACACCATATATTTT | CSVVLTGAGNTIYF | TRBJ1-3 | TRBD1 | . | TRBV29-1
TGTGCCAGCAGCGTTCCCCCTCTAGCGAATGAGCAGTTCTTC | CASSVPPLANEQFF | TRBJ2-1 | . | once | TRBV9
TGTGCCAGCAGTTACTCACGAGAATACGAGCAGTACTTC | CASSYSREYEQYF | TRBJ2-7 | . | . | TRBV6-6
TGTGCCAGCGGGCGCCTACTCGCCACCTCTGAAGCTTTCTTT | CASGRLLATSEAFF | TRBJ1-1 | . | . | TRBV7-9
TGCAGCGCTTACTCTGGGGCCAACGTCCTGACTTTC | CSAYSGANVLTF | TRBJ2-6 | . | . | TRBV29-1
TGTGCCAGCAGTCCACCCGGACAGCGTTCTTATAGCAATCAGCCCCAGCATTTT | CASSPPGQRSYSNQPQHF | TRBJ1-5 | . | . | TRBV2
TGTGCCAGCAGCTTGTATGGCGGCACTGAAGCTTTCTTT | CASSLYGGTEAFF | TRBJ1-1 | . | . | TRBV5-4
TGTGCCAGCAGTCCAAAACAGGGCACCTCTTATGGCTACACCTTC | CASSPKQGTSYGYTF | TRBJ1-2 | . | few | TRBV25-1
TGTGCCAGCCTAGAGCGGGGGGGCCTCTACAATGAGCAGTTCTTC | CASLERGGLYNEQFF | TRBJ2-1 | TRBD2 | once | TRBV18
TGTGCCAGCAGTTTCCAAGCGCGTGCCGAGCAGTACTTC | CASSFQARAEQYF | TRBJ2-7 | . | . | TRBV28
TGTGCCAGCAGTTTAGCGGGCCCAGATACGCAGTATTTT | CASSLAGPDTQYF | TRBJ2-3 | . | . | TRBV27
TGTGCCAGCTCACCCTCCGGAACAGGGGACGCTAGGAGCTCCTACGAGCAGTACTTC | CASSPSGTGDARSSYEQYF | TRBJ2-7 | TRBD1 | . | TRBV18
TGTGCCAGTAGTACTCCCGGAGGGGACCTCAATCAGCCCCAGCATTTT | CASSTPGGDLNQPQHF | TRBJ1-5 | . | . | TRBV19
TGCGCCAGCAGCTTGGAACTAGCGGGCGGGATCTTATACAATGAGCAGTTCTTC | CASSLELAGGILYNEQFF | TRBJ2-1 | TRBD2 | . | TRBV5-1
TGTGCCAGCAATCCTACGCGATCACCCTACGAGCAGTACTTC | CASNPTRSPYEQYF | TRBJ2-7 | . | once | TRBV6-5
TGTGCCAGTAGGGTGACTAAAAGCACAGATACGCAGTATTTT | CASRVTKSTDTQYF | TRBJ2-3 | . | . | TRBV19
TGTGCCAGCAGTGAAGACAGGGGAAGTGAAAAACTGTTTTTT | CASSEDRGSEKLFF | TRBJ1-4 | TRBD1 | . | TRBV2
TGTGCCAGCAGTTACCACCCCCCGGGACAGGGCTACGAGCAGTACTTC | CASSYHPPGQGYEQYF | TRBJ2-7 | TRBD1 | . | TRBV6-5
TGTGCCAGCAGACGCGGGGCGACAATCTATGGCTACACCTTC | CASRRGATIYGYTF | TRBJ1-2 | . | . | TRBV5-4
TGTGCCAGCAGCCCCGTGGGACACGGGAACACTGAAGCTTTCTTT | CASSPVGHGNTEAFF | TRBJ1-1 | . | . | TRBV9
TGTGCCAGCAGCTTAGCCCTCCCCTACGGGCAGTACTTC | CASSLALPYGQYF | TRBJ2-7 | . | . | TRBV7-8
TGCAGCGTTGTAGCGGGAGACTACAATGAGCAGTTCTTC | CSVVAGDYNEQFF | TRBJ2-1 | TRBD2 | . | TRBV29-1
TGTGCCAGCAAGGCTAGGCGGGAGCCCGACTTGCTGTACTTC | CASKARREPDLLYF | TRBJ2-7 | TRBD2 | . | TRBV2
TGTGCCAGCAGTTGGACAGGGTATTACGATCAGCCCCAGCATTTT | CASSWTGYYDQPQHF | TRBJ1-5 | TRBD1 | . | TRBV28
TGTGCCAGCAGTTTAGGGACTAGCGGAGAGACCCAGTACTTC | CASSLGTSGETQYF | TRBJ2-5 | TRBD2 | . | TRBV5-8
TGTGCCAGCAGCGTAGGAGGTGTGCGGGGCTCCTACAATGAGCAGTTCTTC | CASSVGGVRGSYNEQFF | TRBJ2-1 | . | few | TRBV9
TGTGCCAGTAGTTTTTCCTCGGGACAGCCTTTTACTGAAGCTTTCTTT | CASSFSSGQPFTEAFF | TRBJ1-1 | TRBD1 | once | TRBV19
TGCGCCAGCAGCCCTGGGACAGGGTGGGTGAACACTGAAGCTTTCTTT | CASSPGTGWVNTEAFF | TRBJ1-1 | TRBD1 | once | TRBV5-1
TGTGCCAGCACTATGAACACTGAAGCTTTCTTT | CASTMNTEAFF | TRBJ1-1 | . | . | TRBV6-6
TGCGCCAGCAGCCCGGGACACCCCGGGGCCTACGAGCAGTACTTC | CASSPGHPGAYEQYF | TRBJ2-7 | . | . | TRBV4-3
TGTGCCTGGAGACTGCAGGGGGCGTCTAGGGAAAAACTGTTTTTT | CAWRLQGASREKLFF | TRBJ1-4 | TRBD1 | . | TRBV30
TGTGCCAGCAGCCCCACAGGGTTCCCGTACGGGCAGTACTTC | CASSPTGFPYGQYF | TRBJ2-7 | . | . | TRBV28
TGTGCCAGCAGTCGAACAGGGGGCGCGGGTCAGCCCCAGCATTTT | CASSRTGGAGQPQHF | TRBJ1-5 | TRBD1 | . | TRBV6-5
TGTGCCAGCTCATCCACAGACCTGAACACTGAAGCTTTCTTT | CASSSTDLNTEAFF | TRBJ1-1 | . | . | TRBV18
TGTGCCAGTAAACGAGGGCCCCAAGAGACCCAGTACTTC | CASKRGPQETQYF | TRBJ2-5 | . | . | TRBV19
TGTGCCAGCAGCTTTTTTTTGGCGGGAGAGAACGAGCAGTACTTC | CASSFFLAGENEQYF | TRBJ2-7 | TRBD2 | . | TRBV7-9
TGTGCCAGCAGTTTAGCGTTGAGAGCCTACTACGAGCAGTACTTC | CASSLALRAYYEQYF | TRBJ2-7 | . | . | TRBV28
TGTGCCATCAGTGAGGCGGACAGCTCTGGGGCCAACGTCCTGACTTTC | CAISEADSSGANVLTF | TRBJ2-6 | . | once | TRBV10-3
TGTGCCAGCAGCCTAAGTCCGAGTTCCACAGATACGCAGTATTTT | CASSLSPSSTDTQYF | TRBJ2-3 | . | . | TRBV7-6
TGTGCCAGCAGCGTCGGGACAGGGCTTACTGAAGCTTTCTTT | CASSVGTGLTEAFF | TRBJ1-1 | TRBD1 | . | TRBV9
TGCAGCGTTGGGATCGGACTAGCGGGAGGCCTGAGCTCCTACAATGAGCAGTTCTTC | CSVGIGLAGGLSSYNEQFF | TRBJ2-1 | TRBD2 | once | TRBV29-1
TGTGCCAGCAGTTTTGGACTAGCGGGAGATACGCAGTATTTT | CASSFGLAGDTQYF | TRBJ2-3 | TRBD2 | . | TRBV27
TGTGCCAGCAGTCCGCGGGGGAGAAGCCACGAGCAGTACTTC | CASSPRGRSHEQYF | TRBJ2-7 | TRBD2 | . | TRBV27
TGCGCCAGCAGCTTGGCCCCAGGGGTACAGCAGCCCCAGCATTTT | CASSLAPGVQQPQHF | TRBJ1-5 | . | . | TRBV5-1
TGTGCCAGCAGCGTAGCTACGACTAACACTGAAGCTTTCTTT | CASSVATTNTEAFF | TRBJ1-1 | . | . | TRBV9
TGTGCCAGCGCTGGGACTGCGGGGGGGCCGTATGAGACCCAGTACTTC | CASAGTAGGPYETQYF | TRBJ2-5 | TRBD2 | . | TRBV5-4
TGTGCCAGCAACCAGGGGGCTGACACTGAAGCTTTCTTT | CASNQGADTEAFF | TRBJ1-1 | TRBD1 | . | TRBV9
TGTGCCACCAGCAGCGGGACAGGAGCGTCCTACGAGCAGTACTTC | CATSSGTGASYEQYF | TRBJ2-7 | TRBD1 | . | TRBV15
TGTGCCAGTGCTGTGGGAGTGTCAGGGGGGCAGTTCTTC | CASAVGVSGGQFF | TRBJ2-1 | TRBD1 | . | TRBV19
TGTGCCAGCAGTCTACCCTATGCCCGGGGGACTGAAGCTTTCTTT | CASSLPYARGTEAFF | TRBJ1-1 | . | . | TRBV28
TGTGCCAGCAGCTCGGGACATCTCAACGAGCAGTACTTC | CASSSGHLNEQYF | TRBJ2-7 | . | . | TRBV5-4
TGTGCCAGCAGCGTTGAGGGATCCAACACCGGGGAGCTGTTTTTT | CASSVEGSNTGELFF | TRBJ2-2 | . | . | TRBV9
TGTGCCAGCAGCTTGCCTCCGGGAGACACTGAAGCTTTCTTT | CASSLPPGDTEAFF | TRBJ1-1 | . | . | TRBV5-4